Included here is one T cell receptor (beta chain) sequence, with context. Its antigen target is currently unknown. Per-nucleotide qualities are absent, and no much larger clonotype sits a single base away. The germline V gene (reference sequence) supplies CDR1 LNHNV and CDR2 YYDKDF. V sheds 0 bases and J sheds 6 bases, leaving 15 bases between their ends. From the cysteine up to the phenylalanine, the CDR3 has a length of 15 residues. Only CDR3 DNA remains: 45 bases, in frame from the first base. Patients with a history of autoimmune disease or receiving systemic immunosuppression were excluded from the trial. In every dose cohort, peripheral blood was drawn for TCR sequencing at baseline, cycle 4 day 1, and cycle 7 day 1. The samples were taken from a phase I, first-in-human, multicenter, open-label dose-escalation trial of ivuxolimab. Adults with locally advanced or metastatic melanoma, renal cell carcinoma, hepatocellular carcinoma or head and neck squamous cell carcinoma were enrolled in the trial. Before TCR sequencing, CD4+ T cells and CD8+ T cells from peripheral blood were sorted into separate populations.

For sequencing of the TCRbeta CDR3 region, genomic DNA was extracted from the sorted cells. The immunoSEQ Assay was used to sequence the TCRbeta CDR3 regions. TCRdb stores this immuneACCESS table with in-frame sequences only. Part of the clones is absent; in the studies checked, under half of the shortfall reflects unresolved V genes, and no reason is known for the rest. Counted in this sample were more than 25,000 clones; around 90% of them appeared once. The top ten clones comprise approximately 19% of the sample. The sample belongs to a study of OX40 agonist ivuxolimab in advanced cancers. General notes on the study: Ivuxolimab, which targeted the costimulatory receptor OX40 (CD134), was an agonistic, fully human IgG2 monoclonal antibody. Among the roughly 50 dose-escalation patients, approximately 20 had hepatocellular carcinoma, approximately 15 melanoma, 9 renal cell carcinoma and 9 head and neck cancer. A male proportion of roughly 80% and a mean age of approximately 60 years, ranging from about 23 to 90, were recorded for the dose-escalation cohort. Peripheral TCRbeta sequencing aimed to test whether ivuxolimab altered TCR sequence diversity and caused clonal T-cell expansion. Partial responses were achieved by three dose-escalation patients, of whom one had hepatocellular carcinoma and two had cutaneous melanoma. Prior anti-PD-1, anti-PD-L1 or anti-CTLA-4 therapy was permitted, and 35% to 40% of dose-escalation patients had received checkpoint inhibitors. The paper reports the monotherapy dose-escalation portion (N of about 50 patients) of the phase I ivuxolimab trial. Intravenous ivuxolimab was administered to patients every 2 weeks at six dose levels: 0.01, 0.1, 0.3, 1.5, 3 and 10 mg/kg.

The research as a whole found: At doses of 0.1 to 3.0 mg/kg, clonal expansion of both CD4+ and CD8+ T cells in blood was seen between baseline and week 6. In partial responders in the 0.1-3.0 mg/kg groups, normalized peripheral clonal expansion was found to be among the lowest, especially among CD8+ T cells. After ivuxolimab, CD8+ T cells had more expanded clones than CD4+ T cells on average. Low levels of normalized T-cell clonal expansion were also shown by some nonresponding patients. Which antigens the clonally expanded peripheral T cells were specific for was not determined.

This sequence uses TRBV15 and TRBJ2-7; matching of 6 bases hints at TRBD2 as the D gene. This TCR was recovered from an adult with an advanced solid tumor such as melanoma, head and neck, liver or kidney cancer. The sequencing here drew on CD4+ or CD8+ T cells sorted from blood, taken in a trial of the OX40 agonist ivuxolimab. The CDR3 has the sequence CATSREKGTLFEQYF. The nucleotide sequence reads as follows: TGTGCCACCAGCAGAGAAAAAGGGACTCTCTTCGAGCAGTACTTC.